The source of this TCR beta chain is a study of vaccination effects on CD4 cells after COVID-19. This table comes from immunoSEQ multiplex PCR, and its TCRdb copy is limited to in-frame clones, with some not included. Seen here are over 50,000 clones, more than 80% observed once, and the top ten hold more than 2%. Only a few counts were recorded for this clone. Its antigen is not known. CDR1 MNHEY and CDR2 SMNVEV come from the germline V gene (reference sequence). This CDR3 spans 15 amino acids. With V trimmed by 8 bases and J by 8 bases, 16 bases remained unmatched. Antigen-specific CD4+ T cell clonotypes were called by their expansion after viral peptide-pool culture in ViraFEST. Scientists isolated CD4+ T cells after an approximately 9-day culture period ended. IL-2 at about 10 IU/ml and peptides at roughly 9.6 ug/ml were added to cultured PBMC, around 2.2 million per well.

The chain links TRBV27 to TRBJ1-2, with 8 bases that match TRBD1. This sequence was found in a human donor who received a COVID-19 vaccine. The input for sequencing was CD4+ T cells from PBMCs cultured with HCoV-229E spike peptides, taken before COVID-19 vaccination. The CDR3 is CASGTLAGGLGGYTF. The CDR3 DNA reads TGTGCCAGCGGGACGCTCGCAGGGGGCCTTGGAGGCTACACCTTC.